The rows below give T cell receptor beta chains drawn from one sample of a study of T-cell reconstitution after alpha-beta-depleted transplantation in children. MiXCR, run by TCRdb on the PCR reads, gives a single entry per CDR3 protein. The table lists 200,000 or so distinct CDR3 sequences, 6.3% of them singletons. The sample here was PBMCs, taken before TCRalphabeta/CD19-depleted stem cell transplant. The receptors were sampled from a girl under three years old with combined immunodeficiency, due to receive a stem cell transplant. CDR3s include the opening cysteine and the closing phenylalanine or tryptophan. D genes are given only for firm matches. Expanded clones are given a class, and other clones once, few, many or no size at all.

J: TRBJ2-7; size: .; V: TRBV19; D: .; DNA: TGTGCCAGTAGTATAGCTGCAGGGGACTACGAGCAGTACTTC; CDR3: CASSIAAGDYEQYF
J: TRBJ2-2; size: many; V: TRBV9; D: .; DNA: TGTGCCAGCAGCAAGTGGTTGAGGGGCCACGCCACCGGGGAGCTGTTTTTT; CDR3: CASSKWLRGHATGELFF
J: TRBJ2-2; size: many; V: TRBV29-1; D: .; DNA: TGCAGCGTTGCGCTACTAAACACCGGGGAGCTGTTTTTT; CDR3: CSVALLNTGELFF
J: TRBJ1-4; size: .; V: TRBV20-1; D: .; DNA: TGCAGTGCTAGTGGCTGGGGCACCTCGGGAACAACTAATGAAAAACTGTTTTTT; CDR3: CSASGWGTSGTTNEKLFF
J: TRBJ2-7; size: many; V: TRBV7-8; D: .; DNA: TGTGCCAGCAGCCCCGGTAAGCCCTACGAGCAGTACTTC; CDR3: CASSPGKPYEQYF
J: TRBJ1-5; size: few; V: TRBV29-1; D: .; DNA: TGCAGCGTTGTCACTGGACTAAGCAATCAGCCCCAGCATTTT; CDR3: CSVVTGLSNQPQHF
J: TRBJ2-1; size: many; V: TRBV5-1; D: .; DNA: TGCGCCAGCAGCTTGGGGCCAGTGGGCTCCTACAATGAGCAGTTCTTC; CDR3: CASSLGPVGSYNEQFF
J: TRBJ2-1; size: many; V: TRBV9; D: TRBD2; DNA: TGTGCCAGCAGCGTAGTTCTAGCGGGATCGGGCAATGAGCAGTTCTTC; CDR3: CASSVVLAGSGNEQFF
J: TRBJ1-5; size: .; V: TRBV7-9; D: .; DNA: TGTGCCAGCAGCTTAGCCTTCGGGGACAAGCATTTT; CDR3: CASSLAFGDKHF
J: TRBJ2-3; size: many; V: TRBV20-1; D: TRBD2; DNA: TGCAGTGCTAGAGATCGGGGAGGGCCCTCCTCCGATACGCAGTATTTT; CDR3: CSARDRGGPSSDTQYF
J: TRBJ2-7; size: .; V: TRBV6-2/TRBV6-3; D: .; DNA: TGTGCCAGCAGTTACTCGAGCCAGTTATTCTACGAGCAGTACTTC; CDR3: CASSYSSQLFYEQYF
J: TRBJ2-7; size: many; V: TRBV21-1; D: .; DNA: TGTGCCACAGGGACAGGGGTAGATTACCTCATTAGGTACGAGCAGTACTTC; CDR3: CATGTGVDYLIRYEQYF
J: TRBJ1-2; size: .; V: TRBV12-3/TRBV12-4; D: .; DNA: TGTGCCAGCAGTTTAGGCCAGGGGCCAAAGGACTATGGCTACACCTTC; CDR3: CASSLGQGPKDYGYTF
J: TRBJ2-2; size: many; V: TRBV9; D: .; DNA: TGTGCCAGCAGCGTAAAAGGGTGGGGACAACTCACCGGGGAGCTGTTTTTT; CDR3: CASSVKGWGQLTGELFF
J: TRBJ2-7; size: many; V: TRBV7-9; D: .; DNA: TGTGCCAGCAGCTCCACGGCAGCCTACGAGCAGTACTTC; CDR3: CASSSTAAYEQYF
J: TRBJ2-1; size: many; V: TRBV10-3; D: TRBD1; DNA: TGTGCCATCAGTGCGACAGGGGGGGACAATGAGCAGTTCTTC; CDR3: CAISATGGDNEQFF
J: TRBJ2-3; size: few; V: TRBV12-3/TRBV12-4; D: .; DNA: TGTGCCAGCAGGATAGGTCAGGCAGCCTTTACAGATACGCAGTATTTT; CDR3: CASRIGQAAFTDTQYF